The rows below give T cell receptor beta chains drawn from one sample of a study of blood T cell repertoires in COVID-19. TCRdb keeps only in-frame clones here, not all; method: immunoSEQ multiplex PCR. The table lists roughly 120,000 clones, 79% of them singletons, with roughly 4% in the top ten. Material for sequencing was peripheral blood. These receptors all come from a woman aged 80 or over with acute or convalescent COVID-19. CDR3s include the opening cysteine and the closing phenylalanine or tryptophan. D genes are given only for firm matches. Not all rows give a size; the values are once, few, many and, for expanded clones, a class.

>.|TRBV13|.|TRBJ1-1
TGTGCCAGCAGCTTAGGAGCAGACATGAACACTGAAGCTTTCTTT
CASSLGADMNTEAFF
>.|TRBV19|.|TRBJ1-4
TGTGCCAGTAGTCGAGAAGGAGATACGGCAACTAATGAAAAACTGTTTTTT
CASSREGDTATNEKLFF
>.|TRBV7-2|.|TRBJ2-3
TGTGCCAGCAGCTTACCGAGAACAGATACGCAGTATTTT
CASSLPRTDTQYF
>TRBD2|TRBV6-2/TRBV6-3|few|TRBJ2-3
TGTGCCAGCAGCTCCCCGGGACTAGGTGGTGATACGCAGTATTTT
CASSSPGLGGDTQYF
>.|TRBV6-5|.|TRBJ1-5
TGTGCCAGCAGGGGGGGTCTAAATCAGCCCCAGCATTTT
CASRGGLNQPQHF
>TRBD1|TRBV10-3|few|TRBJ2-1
TGTGCCGCTGGGGACAGGGAGAGCGATGAGCAGTTCTTC
CAAGDRESDEQFF
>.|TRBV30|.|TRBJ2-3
TGTGCCTGTAGGGGAGGACCTAAGGGAGACGATACGCAGTATTTT
CACRGGPKGDDTQYF
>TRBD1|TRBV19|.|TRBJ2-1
TGTGCCAGCGCCGGGACAGACCTCAAAAATGAGCAGTTCTTC
CASAGTDLKNEQFF
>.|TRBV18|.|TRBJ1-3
TGTGCCAGCTCACCAAGTCCCCAGTCGGGAAACACCATATATTTT
CASSPSPQSGNTIYF
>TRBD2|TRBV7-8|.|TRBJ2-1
TGTGCCAGCAGCCAAAATACTAGACTAGCGGGGAGCGTGAGCTCCTACAATGAGCAGTTCTTC
CASSQNTRLAGSVSSYNEQFF
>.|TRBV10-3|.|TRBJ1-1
TGTGCCATCAGTGAGAGGGGCAGGCCTGACCCAATGAACACTGAAGCTTTCTTT
CAISERGRPDPMNTEAFF
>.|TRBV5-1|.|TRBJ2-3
TGCGCCAGCAGCTTGGGACCCCGAGCGAGGCGGACAGATACGCAGTATTTT
CASSLGPRARRTDTQYF
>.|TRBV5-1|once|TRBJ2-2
TGCGCCAGCAGCTTGGAAGGGGGTAGCACCGGGGAGCTGTTTTTT
CASSLEGGSTGELFF